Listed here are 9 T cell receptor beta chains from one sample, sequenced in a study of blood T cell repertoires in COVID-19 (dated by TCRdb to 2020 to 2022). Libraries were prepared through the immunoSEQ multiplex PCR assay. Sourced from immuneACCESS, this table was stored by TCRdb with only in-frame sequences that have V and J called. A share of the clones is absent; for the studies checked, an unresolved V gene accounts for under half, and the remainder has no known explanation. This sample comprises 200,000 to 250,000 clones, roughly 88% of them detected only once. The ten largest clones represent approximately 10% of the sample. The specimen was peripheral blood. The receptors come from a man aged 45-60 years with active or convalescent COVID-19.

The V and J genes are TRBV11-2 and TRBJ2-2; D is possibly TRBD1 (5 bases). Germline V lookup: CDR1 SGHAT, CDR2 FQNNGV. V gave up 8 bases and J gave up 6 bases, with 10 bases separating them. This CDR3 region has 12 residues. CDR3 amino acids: CASLRVAGELFF. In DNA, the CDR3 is TGTGCCAGCCTCAGGGTTGCCGGGGAGCTGTTTTTT.

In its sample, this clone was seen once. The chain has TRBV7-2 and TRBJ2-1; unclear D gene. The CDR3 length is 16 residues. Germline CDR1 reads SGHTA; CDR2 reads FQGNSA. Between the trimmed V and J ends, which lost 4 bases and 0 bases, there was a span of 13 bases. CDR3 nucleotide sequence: TGTGCCAGCAGCTCCTCCGGGTCCCTCTCCTACAATGAGCAGTTCTTC. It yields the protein CASSSSGSLSYNEQFF.

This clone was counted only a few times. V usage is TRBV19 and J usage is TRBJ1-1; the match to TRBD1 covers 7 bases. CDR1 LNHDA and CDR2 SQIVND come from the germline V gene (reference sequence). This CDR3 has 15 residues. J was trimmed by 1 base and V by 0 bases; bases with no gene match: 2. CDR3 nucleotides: TGTGCCAGTAGTATAGAGGGACAGAGGAACACTGAAGCTTTCTTT. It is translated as CASSIEGQRNTEAFF.

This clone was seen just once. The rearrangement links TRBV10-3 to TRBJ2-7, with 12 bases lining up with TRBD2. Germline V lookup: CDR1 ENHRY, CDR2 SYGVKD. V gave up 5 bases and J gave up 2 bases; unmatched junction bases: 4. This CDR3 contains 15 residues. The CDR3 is CAISSTSGGAYEQYF. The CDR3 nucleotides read TGTGCCATCAGTTCGACTAGCGGGGGAGCCTACGAGCAGTACTTC.

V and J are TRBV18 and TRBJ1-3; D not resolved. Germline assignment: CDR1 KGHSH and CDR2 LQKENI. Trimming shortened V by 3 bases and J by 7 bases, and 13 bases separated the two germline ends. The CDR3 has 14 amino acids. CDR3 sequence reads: CASSPDNRGNTIYF. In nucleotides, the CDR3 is TGTGCCAGCTCACCCGACAACCGCGGGAACACCATATATTTT. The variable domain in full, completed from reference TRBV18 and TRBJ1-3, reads NAGVMQNPRHLVRRRGQEARLRCSPMKGHSHVYWYRQLPEEGLKFMVYLQKENIIDESGMPKERFSAEFPKEGPSILRIQQVVRGDSAAYFCASSPDNRGNTIYFGEGSWLTVV.

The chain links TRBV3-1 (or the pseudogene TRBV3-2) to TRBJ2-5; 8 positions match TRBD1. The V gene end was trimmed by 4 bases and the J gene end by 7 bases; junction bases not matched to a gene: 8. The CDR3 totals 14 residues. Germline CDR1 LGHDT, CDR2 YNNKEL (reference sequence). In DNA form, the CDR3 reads TGTGCCAGCAGCCGGCAGGGGGCAACGGCGACCCAGTACTTC. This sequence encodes CASSRQGATATQYF.

The CDR3 DNA follows: TGTGCCAGCAGTGCTGGGACTAGTCCCGACATTCAGTACTTC. Amino acid sequence: CASSAGTSPDIQYF. The V gene is TRBV2, the J gene TRBJ2-4, with 8 bases identical to TRBD2. V shed 4 bases, J shed 8 bases, and the junction held 7 bases outside the gene matches. The CDR3 length is 14 residues. The V gene's germline CDR1 is SNHLY and CDR2 FYNNEI.

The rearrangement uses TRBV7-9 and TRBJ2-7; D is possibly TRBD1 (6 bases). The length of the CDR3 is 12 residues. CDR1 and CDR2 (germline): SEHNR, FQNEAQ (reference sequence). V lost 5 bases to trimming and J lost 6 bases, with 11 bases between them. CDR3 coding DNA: TGTGCCAGCAGCCCGGACAGTTCCGAGCAGTACTTC. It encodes CASSPDSSEQYF.

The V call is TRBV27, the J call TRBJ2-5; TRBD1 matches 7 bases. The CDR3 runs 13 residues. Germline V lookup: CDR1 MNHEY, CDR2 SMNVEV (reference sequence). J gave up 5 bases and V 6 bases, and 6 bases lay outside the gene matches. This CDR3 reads CASRRGQGETQYF. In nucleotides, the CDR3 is TGTGCCAGCAGGAGGGGGCAGGGGGAGACCCAGTACTTC.